These 31 T cell receptor beta chains were all obtained from the same sample, sequenced in a study of regulatory T cells in long-lasting Graves disease. Through Arm-PCR of CDR3 regions and iRepertoire HTBI primers, TCR beta libraries were built. TCRdb fed the multiplex PCR reads into MiXCR, producing one record per CDR3 protein. The data show some 420,000 distinct CDR3 sequences, roughly 22% seen once. Time point described: persistent/refractory GD, antithyroid drugs over 5 years with positive TRAb. Extracted RNA from PBMCs served as the source of the TCR library. The sample in question was peripheral blood mononuclear cells (PBMCs), obtained when the disease was refractory, from a patient treated with antithyroid drugs. The receptors originated from a female donor with Graves disease.

The rearrangement joins TRBV20-1 to TRBJ1-1; D gene uncertain. The V end lost 3 bases, the J end lost 9 bases, and 14 bases lay between the germline ends. Germline CDR1 DFQATT, CDR2 SNEGSKA (reference sequence). The length of the CDR3 is 12 residues. The CDR3 nucleotides are TGCAGTGCTAGGTTAACGGACGGGAAAGCTTTCTTT. Translated, it gives CSARLTDGKAFF.

The chain has TRBV6-2 or TRBV6-3 and TRBJ1-5, with 7 bases fitting TRBD1. V was clipped by 5 bases and J by 6 bases; unmatched bases: 10. Germline V gene sequence: CDR1 MNHEY, CDR2 SVGEGT. CDR3 length equals 15 residues. The CDR3 is CASSRRQGIGQPQHF. The DNA of the CDR3 is TGTGCCAGCAGTCGACGACAGGGTATAGGTCAGCCCCAGCATTTT.

This clonotype showed up many times. The J gene is TRBJ2-7, the V gene TRBV7-2; D remains ambiguous. Germline V gene sequence: CDR1 SGHTA, CDR2 FQGNSA. The ends were cut back, 2 bases at V and 2 bases at J, with 13 bases in the middle. The CDR3 contains 15 residues. The CDR3 protein is CASSLWARQTYEQYF. CDR3 nucleotides: TGTGCCAGCAGCTTATGGGCCCGGCAAACCTACGAGCAGTACTTC.

The genes are TRBV6-1 and TRBJ1-1; D is ambiguous. CDR3 length: 12 amino acids. In germline, CDR1 is MNHNS, CDR2 SASEGT. Trimming shortened V by 8 bases and J by 5 bases, and 12 bases separated the two germline ends. CDR3: CASLDGLTEAFF. CDR3 DNA: TGTGCCAGCCTCGACGGTTTGACTGAAGCTTTCTTT.

The sample holds one count of this clonotype. The junction differs from germline at one of its ends, possibly a read error. The rearrangement links TRBV5-5 to TRBJ2-5; possibly TRBD2 for D (6 bases). The CDR3 contains 15 residues. Per germline, CDR1 SGHKS and CDR2 YYEKEE (reference sequence). The DNA of the CDR3 is TGTGCCAGCAGCTTCTCGCCAGGAGGGCGAGAGACCCGGTACTTC. This codes for CASSFSPGGRETRYF.

This clonotype was counted many times. CDR3 nucleotide sequence: TGTGCCAGCAGCTTTTTGTCCTCCGGGGAGACCCAGTACTTC. Translation gives CASSFLSSGETQYF. The chain employs TRBV7-8 and TRBJ2-5; D not certain. CDR1 is SGHVS and CDR2 is FQNEAQ in the germline V gene. The V end lost 3 bases, the J end lost 5 bases, and 13 bases lay between the germline ends. This CDR3 region has 14 residues.

This clonotype was detected many times. V is TRBV4-1 and J is TRBJ2-5, with 7 bases aligning to TRBD1. CDR3 length equals 16 residues. Germline CDR1 is MGHRA and CDR2 is YSYEKL. V was clipped by 1 base and J by 0 bases; unmatched bases: 5. The CDR3 loop is CASSQGGDRDQETQYF. The CDR3 DNA follows: TGCGCCAGCAGCCAAGGAGGGGACAGAGACCAAGAGACCCAGTACTTC.

In the case of this clonotype: A much larger clone lies one base from this, so it may be a read error. This chain joins TRBV28 and TRBJ1-1, with D maybe TRBD1 (6 bases). CDR3 length: 13 residues. The ends were cut back, 6 bases at V and 5 bases at J, with 13 bases in the middle. Germline CDR1 and CDR2: MDHEN and SYDVKM. The CDR3 region has the DNA TGTGCCAGCAGGGGGGGCGGGAGGACTGAAGCTTTCTTT. Its protein is CASRGGGRTEAFF.

This clonotype was found a few times. This chain joins TRBV18 and TRBJ2-7; D is ambiguous. This CDR3 region has 14 residues. The germline V gene has CDR1 KGHSH and CDR2 LQKENI. The V end lost 0 bases, the J end lost 5 bases, and 11 bases lay between the germline ends. CDR3 in amino acids: CASSPPLSVHEQYF. CDR3 coding DNA: TGTGCCAGCTCACCACCACTCAGCGTCCACGAGCAGTACTTC.

This clonotype came up many times. The V gene is TRBV28, the J gene TRBJ1-6; tentative D call: TRBD1 (6 bases). V was clipped by 8 bases and J by 6 bases, with 17 bases between them. Germline CDR1 MDHEN, CDR2 SYDVKM. This CDR3 is built from 15 residues. CDR3 DNA: TGTGCCAGCCTCGGGGGGGGGGCTACTAATTCACCCCTCCACTTT. Amino acids: CASLGGGATNSPLHF.

The V and J genes are TRBV25-1 and TRBJ1-2; 8 bases are a match to TRBD1. The V gene end was trimmed by 4 bases and the J gene end by 3 bases; junction bases not matched to a gene: 4. This CDR3 region has 14 residues. The V gene's germline CDR1 is MGHDK and CDR2 SYGVNS. CDR3 in DNA: TGTGCCAGCAGTGTTCCGGACAGGGACTATGGCTACACCTTC. Translating it yields CASSVPDRDYGYTF.

The table lists this clonotype with many counts. This chain uses TRBV12-3 or TRBV12-4 with TRBJ1-4; perhaps TRBD1 as D (5 bases). Trimming stripped 6 bases from V and 3 bases from J, with 17 bases between. This CDR3 spans 16 amino acids. The CDR3 protein is CASRLNVIGANEKLFF. The CDR3, as DNA: TGTGCCAGCAGGTTAAATGTGATAGGGGCTAATGAAAAACTGTTTTTT.

This clonotype showed up many times. V usage is TRBV12-3 or TRBV12-4 and J usage is TRBJ2-7, with D unresolved. This CDR3 is built from 13 residues. Trimming cost V 1 base and J 6 bases, with 10 bases left between them. CDR3 in amino acids: CASSLGVLGEQYF. CDR3 coding DNA: TGTGCCAGCAGTTTAGGGGTTTTGGGCGAGCAGTACTTC.

This clonotype was observed at least ten times. The chain employs TRBV15 and TRBJ1-5, with TRBD1 as a possible D gene (6 bases). The germline CDR1 and CDR2 sequences are LNHNV and YYDKDF (reference sequence). Trimming took off 7 bases at V and 7 bases at J, with 11 bases between the two ends. This CDR3 has 12 amino acids. The CDR3 region has the DNA TGTGCCACCACCCGGGGGACACAGCCCCAGCATTTT. Its protein product is CATTRGTQPQHF.

This clonotype was seen only a few times. CDR3 coding DNA: TGCGCCAGCAGCTTGTCCCACCCGGGCACTGAAGCTTTCTTT. Translating gives CASSLSHPGTEAFF. V and J are TRBV5-1 and TRBJ1-1, with D unresolved. The CDR3 runs 14 residues. Germline loops: CDR1 SGHRS, CDR2 YFSETQ. V gave up 1 base and J gave up 4 bases, with 11 bases separating them.

This clonotype was counted many times. The chain carries TRBV19 and TRBJ1-1, with D unclear. Between the trimmed V and J ends, which lost 8 bases and 2 bases, there was a span of 12 bases. CDR3 length equals 13 residues. CDR1 is LNHDA and CDR2 is SQIVND in the germline V gene (reference sequence). CDR3 nucleotide sequence: TGTGCCAGTCGGTTGTCGACCAACACTGAAGCTTTCTTT. It is translated as CASRLSTNTEAFF.

The CDR3 DNA sequence: TGTGCCACCTCGGGGCAAGACAGGGATTATTTT. This sequence encodes CATSGQDRDYF. The J gene is TRBJ1-3, the V gene TRBV6-1, with 7 bases fitting TRBD1. CDR3 length: 11 amino acids. V shed 10 bases, J shed 16 bases, and the junction held 13 bases outside the gene matches. In germline, CDR1 is MNHNS, CDR2 SASEGT.

This chain uses TRBV6-1 with TRBJ2-1; 12 nucleotides match TRBD2. Germline V gene lookup returns CDR1 MNHNS and CDR2 SASEGT. V lost 6 bases, J lost 8 bases, and 5 bases stayed unmatched. There are 14 residues in the CDR3. The DNA for the CDR3 is TGTGCCAGCAGACCTAGCGGGGGGGCGTATGAGCAGTTCTTC. It is translated as CASRPSGGAYEQFF.

This clonotype was seen only a few times. The chain carries TRBV7-2 and TRBJ2-7; D remains ambiguous. Trimming left V 0 bases short and J 0 bases short, with 18 bases between. Germline V gene sequence: CDR1 SGHTA, CDR2 FQGNSA. The CDR3 length is 18 residues. The CDR3 DNA reads as TGTGCCAGCAGCTTAGCGCTCAGAGGATCAAGGAGCTCCTACGAGCAGTACTTC. Translation: CASSLALRGSRSSYEQYF.

The sample holds a few counts of this clonotype. This sequence joins TRBV10-3 and TRBJ2-2; TRBD1 aligns across 8 bases. Looked up from germline, CDR1 is ENHRY and CDR2 is SYGVKD. This CDR3 region has 14 residues. The ends lost 4 bases at V and 3 bases at J; junction bases unmatched: 1. The CDR3 is CAISGDRYTGELFF. The CDR3 coding sequence is TGTGCCATCAGTGGGGACAGGTACACCGGGGAGCTGTTTTTT.

This clonotype was recorded many times. This chain joins TRBV28 and TRBJ2-7; D is tentatively TRBD1 or TRBD2 (5 bases each). V was cut by 6 bases and J by 3 bases, with 15 bases left in between. CDR3 size: 14 residues. Germline-derived CDR1 and CDR2 are MDHEN and SYDVKM. Here the CDR3 DNA reads TGTGCCAGCAGCCCCTATGGGGGAAACTACGAGCAGTACTTC. Protein: CASSPYGGNYEQYF.

The chain is built from TRBV9 and TRBJ2-1; D not resolved. The germline V gene encodes CDR1 SGDLS and CDR2 YYNGEE. The CDR3 spans 14 residues. The ends were cut back, 0 bases at V and 6 bases at J, with 10 bases in the middle. The CDR3 nucleotides are TGTGCCAGCAGCGTAGTGTCGGCTACCAATGAGCAGTTCTTC. Encoded protein: CASSVVSATNEQFF. The variable domain in full, with the rest retrieved from reference TRBV9 and TRBJ2-1, is DSGVTQTPKHLITATGQRVTLRCSPRSGDLSVYWYQQSLDQGLQFLIQYYNGEERAKGNILERFSAQQFPDLHSELNLSSLELGDSALYFCASSVVSATNEQFFGPGTRLTVL.

CDR3 coding DNA: TGTGCCAGCAGCTTGGTTCAGCCCCAGCATTTT. It codes for CASSLVQPQHF. The rearrangement joins TRBV5-8 to TRBJ1-5; D not certain. The germline V gene has CDR1 SGHTS and CDR2 YDEGEE. Deletions cut 0 bases from V and 6 bases from J, with 1 base between. The CDR3 consists of 11 residues. Supplemented by reference TRBV5-8 and TRBJ1-5, the full variable domain reads EAGVTQSPTHLIKTRGQQATLRCSPISGHTSVYWYQQALGLGLQFLLWYDEGEERNRGNFPPRFSGRQFPNYSSELNVNALELEDSALYLCASSLVQPQHFGDGTRLSIL.

The J gene is TRBJ1-2, the V gene TRBV20-1, with D unresolved. CDR1 is DFQATT, CDR2 SNEGSKA, per germline (reference sequence). V was trimmed by 3 bases and J by 5 bases, leaving 25 bases between them. The CDR3 spans 17 residues. The CDR3 DNA follows: TGCAGTGCTAGGGTTTATCTTGAGGCGGACTCGATTTATGGCTACACCTTC. This gives the protein CSARVYLEADSIYGYTF.

This chain uses TRBV6-2 or TRBV6-3 with TRBJ2-2, with D tentatively TRBD1 or TRBD2 (5 bases each). Germline V gene lookup returns CDR1 MNHEY and CDR2 SVGEGT. This CDR3 has 15 residues. The V end lost 0 bases, the J end lost 4 bases, and 9 bases lay between the germline ends. CDR3 sequence: CASSYSRGFTGELFF. The DNA for the CDR3 is TGTGCCAGCAGTTACTCGAGGGGATTCACCGGGGAGCTGTTTTTT.

This clonotype was seen a single time. The V gene is TRBV28, the J gene TRBJ1-2; unclear D gene. The germline V gene has CDR1 MDHEN and CDR2 SYDVKM. CDR3 length: 15 amino acids. V was shortened by 4 bases and J by 0 bases, with 12 bases between the two germline ends. CDR3: CASSSDRTPNYGYTF. DNA of the CDR3: TGTGCCAGCAGTTCCGACCGAACCCCTAACTATGGCTACACCTTC.

This clonotype showed up many times. Mismatch with germline at one junction end may stem from a read error. The chain is built from TRBV7-2 and TRBJ1-2, with D uncertain. Germline CDR1 SGHTA, CDR2 FQGNSA. The CDR3 is 13 amino acids. CDR3 bases: TGTGCCAGCAGCCCTCAGGAGGACTATGGCTATACCTTC. Protein: CASSPQEDYGYTF.

The sample holds many counts of this clonotype. The J gene is TRBJ1-2, the V gene TRBV7-3; no reliable D call. The CDR3 has 14 residues. The germline gives CDR1 SGHTA, CDR2 FQGTGA. Trimming removed 5 bases at V and 2 bases at J, with 12 bases between. DNA of the CDR3: TGTGCCAGCAGCCCATCGACCGAGAACTATGGCTACACCTTC. The encoded protein is CASSPSTENYGYTF.

The chain employs TRBV29-1 and TRBJ2-2; D gene unclear. From germline, CDR1 is SQVTM and CDR2 ANQGSEA. With 4 bases removed from V and 3 bases from J, the gap between germline ends came to 15 bases. CDR3 length: 15 amino acids. CDR3 sequence: CSVVTFPQDTGELFF. CDR3 sequence (DNA): TGCAGCGTTGTTACGTTCCCGCAGGACACCGGGGAGCTGTTTTTT.

This clonotype was seen a handful of times. The J gene is TRBJ2-1, the V gene TRBV20-1; 9 nucleotides match TRBD2. The germline V gene has CDR1 DFQATT and CDR2 SNEGSKA (reference sequence). The CDR3 is 15 residues long. With 1 base clipped from V and 5 bases from J, the junction kept 6 bases outside the gene matches. Here the CDR3 DNA reads TGCAGTGCTAGAGCGGTAGCGGGGGTCCACAATGAGCAGTTCTTC. Translation gives CSARAVAGVHNEQFF.

This clonotype was seen ten or more times. The chain links TRBV5-1 to TRBJ1-1; the D gene is possibly TRBD1 (5 bases). CDR1 is SGHRS, CDR2 YFSETQ, per germline. V was trimmed by 4 bases and J by 11 bases, leaving 24 bases between them. The CDR3 totals 15 residues. The CDR3 DNA is TGCGCCAGCAGCCGGGACGGCAATCTTAAGGAGGTTGCTTTCTTT. Protein product: CASSRDGNLKEVAFF. The entire variable domain, with the rest obtained from reference TRBV5-1 and TRBJ1-1, is as follows: KAGVTQTPRYLIKTRGQQVTLSCSPISGHRSVSWYQQTPGQGLQFLFEYFSETQRNKGNFPGRFSGRQFSNSRSEMNVSTLELGDSALYLCASSRDGNLKEVAFFGQGTRLTVV.